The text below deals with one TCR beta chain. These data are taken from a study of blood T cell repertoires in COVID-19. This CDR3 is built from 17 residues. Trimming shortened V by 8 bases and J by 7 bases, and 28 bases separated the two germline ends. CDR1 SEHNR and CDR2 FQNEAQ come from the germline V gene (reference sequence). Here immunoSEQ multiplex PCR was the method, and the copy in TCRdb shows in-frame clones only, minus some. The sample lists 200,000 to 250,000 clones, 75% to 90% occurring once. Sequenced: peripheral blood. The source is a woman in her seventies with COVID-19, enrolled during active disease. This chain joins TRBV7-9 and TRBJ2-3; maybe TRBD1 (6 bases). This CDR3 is CASLRGSTGTPPNTQYF. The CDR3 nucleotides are TGTGCCAGCCTTAGGGGGAGTACAGGGACACCCCCAAATACGCAGTATTTT. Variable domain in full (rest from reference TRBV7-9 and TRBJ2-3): DTGVSQNPRHKITKRGQNVTFRCDPISEHNRLYWYRQTLGQGPEFLTYFQNEAQLEKSRLLSDRFSAERPKGSFSTLEIQRTEQGDSAMYLCASLRGSTGTPPNTQYFGPGTRLTVL.